This record covers a single T cell receptor beta chain. What it binds is not known. This record belongs to a study of vaccination effects on CD4 cells after COVID-19. Study at large: Two recovered convalescent patients were sampled 16 days and one week pre-vaccination. The study, taken as a whole, reports: Post-vaccine spike-reactive clones in convalescents were mainly new vaccine-induced clones.

Here immunoSEQ multiplex PCR was the method, and the copy in TCRdb shows in-frame clones only, minus some. This table holds roughly 45,000 clones, around 72% found once. The V gene lost 3 bases and the J gene lost 3 bases, with 17 bases spanning the gap. Germline lookup yields CDR1 MNHEY and CDR2 SVGAGI. The CDR3 extends over 16 amino acids. Antigen-specific CD4+ T cells expanded by the ViraFEST assay with viral peptide pools were then sequenced. The culture ran for approximately nine days before CD4+ T cells were isolated. The person was diagnosed with PCR-confirmed SARS-CoV-2 infection between March and December 2020. Replacing half the medium with IL-2 medium was done on days 3 and 7.

The rearrangement links TRBV6-5 to TRBJ1-2; TRBD1 is a possible D gene (5 bases). The origin of this receptor is a human donor who had a prior SARS-CoV-2 infection. Sequenced material: CD4+ T cells from PBMCs cultured with a peptide pool, taken before COVID-19 vaccination. CDR3 sequence: CASSYWRARGDYGYTF. The CDR3, as DNA: TGTGCCAGCAGTTATTGGAGGGCGCGGGGCGACTATGGCTACACCTTC.